The TCR beta chain under discussion was sequenced for a study of blood T cells in healthy people across ages. The study's findings and limits: The long-lived group displayed more naive CD4+ cells, plus higher diversity, than the aged donors did.

This clonotype was detected many times. Its antigen is as yet unknown. A sample-barcoded 5' primer and a J-beta primer mix were used in a second PCR of roughly 7 to 11 cycles. TCRdb itself ran the 5' RACE reads through MiXCR, one entry per CDR3 protein. The sample holds 1.5 million to 2 million distinct CDR3 sequences, approximately 28% seen once. The germline gives CDR1 MNHEY, CDR2 SVGEGT. The ends were cut back, 5 bases at V and 0 bases at J, with 14 bases in the middle. This CDR3 has 15 amino acids. Each donor's blood draw was 7.5 to 10 milliliters of peripheral blood. This sequence originates from a woman between 25 and 40 years old in good health. The V gene is TRBV6-2 or TRBV6-3, the J gene TRBJ2-7; D might be TRBD2 (5 bases). Input material: blood. The CDR3 reads CASSTSGLPSYEQYF. In DNA, the CDR3 is TGTGCCAGCAGTACAAGCGGACTGCCCTCCTACGAGCAGTACTTC.